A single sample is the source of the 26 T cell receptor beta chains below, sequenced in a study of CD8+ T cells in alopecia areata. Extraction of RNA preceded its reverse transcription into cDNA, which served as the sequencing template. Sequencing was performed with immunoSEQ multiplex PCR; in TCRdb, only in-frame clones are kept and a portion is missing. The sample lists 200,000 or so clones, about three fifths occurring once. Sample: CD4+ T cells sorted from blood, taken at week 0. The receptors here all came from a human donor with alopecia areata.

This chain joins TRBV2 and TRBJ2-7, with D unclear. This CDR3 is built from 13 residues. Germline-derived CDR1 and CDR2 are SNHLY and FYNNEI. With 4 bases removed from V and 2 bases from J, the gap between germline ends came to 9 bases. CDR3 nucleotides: TGTGCCAGCAGTGCAAGATCGACCTACGAGCAGTACTTC. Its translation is CASSARSTYEQYF.

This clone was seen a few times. CDR3 DNA sequence: TGTGCCAGCAGCCCTAGCGGTAACGGGGGTGAGCAGTTCTTC. Translating it yields CASSPSGNGGEQFF. V gene TRBV7-9 combines with J gene TRBJ2-1, with 7 bases aligning to TRBD2. Trimming cost V 5 bases and J 9 bases; bases outside gene matches: 10. There are 14 residues in the CDR3. Germline V gene lookup returns CDR1 SEHNR and CDR2 FQNEAQ (reference sequence). The entire variable domain, with the rest obtained from reference TRBV7-9 and TRBJ2-1, is as follows: DTGVSQNPRHKITKRGQNVTFRCDPISEHNRLYWYRQTLGQGPEFLTYFQNEAQLEKSRLLSDRFSAERPKGSFSTLEIQRTEQGDSAMYLCASSPSGNGGEQFFGPGTRLTVL.

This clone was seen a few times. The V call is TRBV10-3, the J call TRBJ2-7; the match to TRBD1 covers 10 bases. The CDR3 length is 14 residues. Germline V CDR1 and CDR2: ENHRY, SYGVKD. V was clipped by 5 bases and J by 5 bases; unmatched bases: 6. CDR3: CAISLTGGSDEQYF. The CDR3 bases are TGTGCCATCAGTTTGACAGGGGGCTCGGACGAGCAGTACTTC.

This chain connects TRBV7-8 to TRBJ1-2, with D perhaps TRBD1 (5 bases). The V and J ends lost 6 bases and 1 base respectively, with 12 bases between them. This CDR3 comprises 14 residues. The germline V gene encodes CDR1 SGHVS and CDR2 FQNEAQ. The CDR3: CASRAGTVNYGYTF. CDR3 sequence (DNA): TGTGCCAGCAGGGCCGGGACGGTTAACTATGGCTACACCTTC.

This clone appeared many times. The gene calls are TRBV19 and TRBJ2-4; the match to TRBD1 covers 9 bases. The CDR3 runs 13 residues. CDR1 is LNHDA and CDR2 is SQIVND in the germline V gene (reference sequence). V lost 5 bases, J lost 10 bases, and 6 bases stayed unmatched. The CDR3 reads CASSWDRERIQYF. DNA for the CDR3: TGTGCCAGTAGTTGGGACAGGGAGAGGATTCAGTACTTC.

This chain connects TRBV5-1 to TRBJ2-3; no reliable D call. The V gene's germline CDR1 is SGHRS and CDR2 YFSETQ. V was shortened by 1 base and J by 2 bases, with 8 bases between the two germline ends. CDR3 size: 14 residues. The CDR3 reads CASSLLGSTDTQYF. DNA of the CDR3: TGCGCCAGCAGCTTGTTGGGATCCACAGATACGCAGTATTTT.

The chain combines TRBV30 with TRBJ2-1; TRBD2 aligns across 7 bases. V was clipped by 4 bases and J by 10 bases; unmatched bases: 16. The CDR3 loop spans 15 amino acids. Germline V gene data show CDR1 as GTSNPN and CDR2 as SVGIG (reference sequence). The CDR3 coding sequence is TGTGCCTGGAACCCAGGACTAGTCGCGTGGGGCGAGCAGTTCTTC. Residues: CAWNPGLVAWGEQFF.

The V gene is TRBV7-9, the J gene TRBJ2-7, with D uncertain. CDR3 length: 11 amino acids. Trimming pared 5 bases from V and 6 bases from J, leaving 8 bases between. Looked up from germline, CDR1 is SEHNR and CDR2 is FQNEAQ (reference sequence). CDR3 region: CASSNGREQYF. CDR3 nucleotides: TGTGCCAGCAGCAACGGACGCGAGCAGTACTTC.

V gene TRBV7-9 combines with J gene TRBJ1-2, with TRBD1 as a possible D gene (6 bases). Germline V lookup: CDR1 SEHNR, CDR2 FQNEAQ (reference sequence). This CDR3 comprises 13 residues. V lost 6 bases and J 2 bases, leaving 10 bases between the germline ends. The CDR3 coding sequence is TGTGCCAGCAGTCAGGACAGAAACTATGGCTACACCTTC. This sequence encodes CASSQDRNYGYTF.

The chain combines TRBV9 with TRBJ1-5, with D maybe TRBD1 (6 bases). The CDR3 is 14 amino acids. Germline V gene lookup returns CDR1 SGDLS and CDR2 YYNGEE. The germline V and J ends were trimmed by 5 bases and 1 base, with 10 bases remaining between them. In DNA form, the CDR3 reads TGTGCCAGCAGTCGGGACAAAAGCAATCAGCCCCAGCATTTT. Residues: CASSRDKSNQPQHF.

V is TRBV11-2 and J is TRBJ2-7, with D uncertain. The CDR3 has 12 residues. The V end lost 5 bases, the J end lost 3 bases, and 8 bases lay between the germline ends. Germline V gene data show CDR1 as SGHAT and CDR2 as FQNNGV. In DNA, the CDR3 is TGTGCCAGCAGCCCCGACAACTACGAGCAGTACTTC. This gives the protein CASSPDNYEQYF.

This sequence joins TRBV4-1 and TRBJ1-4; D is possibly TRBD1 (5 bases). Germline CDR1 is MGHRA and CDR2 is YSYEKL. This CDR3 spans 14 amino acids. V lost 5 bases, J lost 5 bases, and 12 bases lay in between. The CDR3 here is CASSRGASNEKLFF. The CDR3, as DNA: TGCGCCAGCAGCAGGGGCGCTTCGAATGAAAAACTGTTTTTT.

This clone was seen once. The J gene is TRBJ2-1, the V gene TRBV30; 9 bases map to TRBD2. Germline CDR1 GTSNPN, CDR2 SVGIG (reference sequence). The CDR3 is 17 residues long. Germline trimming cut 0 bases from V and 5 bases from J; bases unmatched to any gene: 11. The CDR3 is CAWSVPAGTSFDNEQFF. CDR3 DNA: TGTGCCTGGAGTGTACCTGCCGGGACTAGCTTTGACAATGAGCAGTTCTTC.

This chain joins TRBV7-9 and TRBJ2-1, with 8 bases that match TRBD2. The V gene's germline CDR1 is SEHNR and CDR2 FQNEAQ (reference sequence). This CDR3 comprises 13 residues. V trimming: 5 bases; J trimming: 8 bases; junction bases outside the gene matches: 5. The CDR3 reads CASSELADYEQFF. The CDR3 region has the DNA TGTGCCAGCAGCGAACTAGCGGATTATGAGCAGTTCTTC.

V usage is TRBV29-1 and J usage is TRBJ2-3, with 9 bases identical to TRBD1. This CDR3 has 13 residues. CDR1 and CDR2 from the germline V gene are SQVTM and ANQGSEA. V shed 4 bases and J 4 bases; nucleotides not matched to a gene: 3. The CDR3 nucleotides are TGCAGCGTTGTTCGGACAGGGGCAGATACGCAGTATTTT. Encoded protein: CSVVRTGADTQYF.

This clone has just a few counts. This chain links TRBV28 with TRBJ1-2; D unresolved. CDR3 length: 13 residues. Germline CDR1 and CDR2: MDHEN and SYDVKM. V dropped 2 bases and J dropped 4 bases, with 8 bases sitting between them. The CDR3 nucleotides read TGTGCCAGCAGTTTACTCCGGTCCTATGGCTACACCTTC. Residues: CASSLLRSYGYTF.

The CDR3, as DNA: TGCGCCAGCAGCCAAGATGGACCTGGGCAGAGCGGAAACACCATATATTTT. Its protein product is CASSQDGPGQSGNTIYF. V usage is TRBV4-1 and J usage is TRBJ1-3; D ambiguous. This CDR3 has 17 residues. Germline values: CDR1 MGHRA, CDR2 YSYEKL. The V and J ends lost 0 bases and 4 bases respectively, with 16 bases between them.

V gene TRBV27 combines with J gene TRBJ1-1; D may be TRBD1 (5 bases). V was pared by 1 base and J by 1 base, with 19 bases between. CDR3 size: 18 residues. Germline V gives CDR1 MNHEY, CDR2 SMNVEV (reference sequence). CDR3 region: CASSLFFKGAAGNTEAFF. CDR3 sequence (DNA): TGTGCCAGCAGTTTATTCTTCAAAGGGGCGGCGGGGAACACTGAAGCTTTCTTT.

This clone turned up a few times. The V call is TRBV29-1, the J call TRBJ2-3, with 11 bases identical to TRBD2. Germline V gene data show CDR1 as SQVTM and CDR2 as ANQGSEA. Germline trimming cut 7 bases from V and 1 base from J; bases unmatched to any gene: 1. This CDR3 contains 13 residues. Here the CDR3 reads CSGGLAGTDTQYF. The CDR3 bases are TGCAGCGGGGGACTAGCGGGCACAGATACGCAGTATTTT.

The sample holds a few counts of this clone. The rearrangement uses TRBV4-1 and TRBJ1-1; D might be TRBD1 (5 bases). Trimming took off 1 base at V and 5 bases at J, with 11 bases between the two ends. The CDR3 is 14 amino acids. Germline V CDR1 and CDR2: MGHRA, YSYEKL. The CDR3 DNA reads TGCGCCAGCAGCCAAGGGTTAAGGGGTACTGAAGCTTTCTTT. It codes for CASSQGLRGTEAFF.

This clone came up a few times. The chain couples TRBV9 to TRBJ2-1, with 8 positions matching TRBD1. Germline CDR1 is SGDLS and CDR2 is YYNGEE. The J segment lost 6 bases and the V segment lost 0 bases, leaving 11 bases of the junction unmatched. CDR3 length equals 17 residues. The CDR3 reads CASSVGDIGTGSNEQFF. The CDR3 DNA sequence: TGTGCCAGCAGCGTAGGGGACATCGGGACAGGTTCCAATGAGCAGTTCTTC. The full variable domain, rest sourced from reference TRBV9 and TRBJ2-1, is DSGVTQTPKHLITATGQRVTLRCSPRSGDLSVYWYQQSLDQGLQFLIQYYNGEERAKGNILERFSAQQFPDLHSELNLSSLELGDSALYFCASSVGDIGTGSNEQFFGPGTRLTVL.

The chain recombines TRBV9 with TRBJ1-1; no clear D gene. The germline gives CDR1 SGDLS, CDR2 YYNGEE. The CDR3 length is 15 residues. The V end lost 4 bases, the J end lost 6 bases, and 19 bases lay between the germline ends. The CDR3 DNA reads TGTGCCAGCAGCCCGACCCCAAGGGTAGGCGCTGAAGCTTTCTTT. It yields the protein CASSPTPRVGAEAFF.

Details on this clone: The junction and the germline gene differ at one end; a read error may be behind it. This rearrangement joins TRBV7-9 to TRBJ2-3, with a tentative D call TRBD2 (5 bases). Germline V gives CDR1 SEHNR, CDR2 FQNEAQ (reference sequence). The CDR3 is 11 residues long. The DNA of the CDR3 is TGTGCCAGCAGCATAGCGGATACGCAGTATTTT. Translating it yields CASSIADTQYF.

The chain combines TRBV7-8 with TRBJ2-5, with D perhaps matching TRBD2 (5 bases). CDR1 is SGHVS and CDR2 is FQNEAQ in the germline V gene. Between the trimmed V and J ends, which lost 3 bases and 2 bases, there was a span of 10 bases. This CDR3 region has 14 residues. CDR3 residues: CASSFSTGQETQYF. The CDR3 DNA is TGTGCCAGCAGCTTTTCTACGGGACAAGAGACCCAGTACTTC.

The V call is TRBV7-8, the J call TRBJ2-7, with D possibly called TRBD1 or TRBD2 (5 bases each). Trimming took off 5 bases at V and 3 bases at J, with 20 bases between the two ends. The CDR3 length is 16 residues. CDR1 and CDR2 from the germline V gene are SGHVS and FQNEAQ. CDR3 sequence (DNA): TGTGCCAGCAGCAGCAGGATGACGGGGCCGGTCTACGAGCAGTACTTC. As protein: CASSSRMTGPVYEQYF.

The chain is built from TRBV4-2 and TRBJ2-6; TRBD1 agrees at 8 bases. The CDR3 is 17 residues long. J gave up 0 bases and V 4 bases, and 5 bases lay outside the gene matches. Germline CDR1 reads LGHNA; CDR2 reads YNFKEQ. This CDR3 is CASSPTGVLSGANVLTF. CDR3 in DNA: TGTGCCAGCAGCCCGACAGGGGTGCTCTCTGGGGCCAACGTCCTGACTTTC.